These T cell receptor beta chains were read from a single sample in a study of regulatory T cells in long-lasting Graves disease. Each CDR3 protein is one row after TCRdb ran MiXCR on the multiplex PCR reads. The sample includes roughly 400,000 distinct CDR3 sequences, 21% of them seen just once. The sequencing here drew on peripheral blood mononuclear cells (PBMCs), taken when the disease was refractory, from a patient treated with antithyroid drugs. These receptors originate from a female donor with Graves disease. Each CDR3 is given with its conserved first and last residue. A D gene is named only where the DNA matches it firmly. Not every row has a clone size; where given, it reads once, few, many or a size class.

j_call	clone_size	cdr3_length	v_call	d_call	cdr3_nt	cdr3_aa
TRBJ1-2	few	12	TRBV25-1	TRBD1	TGTGCCAGCAGTCGGGACAGGGAGGGCTACACCTTC	CASSRDREGYTF
TRBJ2-5	-	14	TRBV3-1	-	TGTGCCAGCAGCAACCCAGGGGCGGGGGAGACCCAGTACTTC	CASSNPGAGETQYF
TRBJ1-1	few	15	TRBV18	-	TGTGCCAGCTCACCAATGTCGGCAGGCTCCACTGAAGCTTTCTTT	CASSPMSAGSTEAFF
TRBJ1-1	many	13	TRBV10-1	-	TGCGCCAGCAGTGGTTCAGGGCTCACTGAAGCTTTCTTT	CASSGSGLTEAFF
TRBJ2-2	-	18	TRBV10-3	-	TGTGCCATCAGGAGCGTCCGAGTGGCGGGGATAAACACCGGGGAGCTGTTTTTT	CAIRSVRVAGINTGELFF
TRBJ2-7	many	14	TRBV16	TRBD1	TGTGCCAGCAGAGGGACAGAAAGCTCCTACGAGCAGTACTTC	CASRGTESSYEQYF
TRBJ2-1	-	15	TRBV9	TRBD1	TGTGCCAGCAGCGCGAGGGACAGGGACAACAATGAGCAGTTCTTC	CASSARDRDNNEQFF
TRBJ1-1	many	15	TRBV2	-	TGTGCCAGCAGTGGGGGGACGGGGATTTTCACTGAAGCTTTCTTT	CASSGGTGIFTEAFF
TRBJ2-3	many	15	TRBV2	-	TGTGCCAGCAGCGTCGCAGGGGGGCCATTAGATACGCAGTATTTT	CASSVAGGPLDTQYF
TRBJ2-4	-	16	TRBV10-3	-	TGTGCCATCAGTGAGAGGGGTGGGCTAGCCAAAAACATTCAGTACTTC	CAISERGGLAKNIQYF
TRBJ2-6	few	17	TRBV6-1	TRBD2	TGTGCCAGCAGCCCACTAGCGGGAGTGGCTGGGGCCAACGTCCTGACTTTC	CASSPLAGVAGANVLTF
TRBJ1-1	-	14	TRBV20-1	-	TGCAGTGCTAGAGAGGCCAGAGTACTCACTGAAGCTTTCTTT	CSAREARVLTEAFF
TRBJ2-7	many	14	TRBV28	TRBD1	TGTGCCAGCAGTCGCCGGGACAGGATCTACGAGCAGTACTTC	CASSRRDRIYEQYF
TRBJ1-2	many	14	TRBV11-2	-	TGTGCCAGCAGCTTTAGCAGAGACGACTATGGCTACACCTTC	CASSFSRDDYGYTF
TRBJ1-2	few	13	TRBV2	-	TGTGCCAGCAGTGACTCAGCTAACTATGGCTACACCTTC	CASSDSANYGYTF
TRBJ2-6	many	15	TRBV2	-	TGTGCCAGCAAAGGGACGGACTCTGGGGCCAACGTCCTGACTTTC	CASKGTDSGANVLTF
TRBJ2-3	-	13	TRBV28	-	TGTGCCAGCAGTTCCCTCCCAGGGTATACGCAGTATTTT	CASSSLPGYTQYF
TRBJ2-7	many	12	TRBV20-1	-	TGCAGTGCTAATGGGGGGCCCTACGAGCAGTACTTC	CSANGGPYEQYF
TRBJ2-2	few	15	TRBV15	-	TGTGCCACCAGCAGACCTTCCGGAGGCGGCGGGGAGCTGTTTTTT	CATSRPSGGGGELFF
TRBJ2-7	few	18	TRBV4-1	TRBD2	TGCGCCAGCAGCCAAGAATGGGGTAAAGCGGGAGGCATCTACGAGCAGTACTTC	CASSQEWGKAGGIYEQYF
TRBJ2-7	few	15	TRBV5-1	-	TGCGCCAGCGGAACCGGGACATGGGATTACGACGAGCAGTACTTC	CASGTGTWDYDEQYF
TRBJ1-1	many	11	TRBV27	TRBD1	TGTGCCAGCATCGACAGGGGTAGGGCTTTCTTT	CASIDRGRAFF
TRBJ2-5	-	16	TRBV3-1	-	TGTGCCAGCAGCCGAAGCGCCGGGGACTTCCGGGAGACCCAGTACTTC	CASSRSAGDFRETQYF
TRBJ2-3	-	16	TRBV5-5	TRBD2	TGTGCCAGCAGCTTGGGGACTAGCGCCTACACAGATACGCAGTATTTT	CASSLGTSAYTDTQYF
TRBJ2-1	many	14	TRBV28	-	TGTGCCAGCAGTTTGACAGGGAGGTTAGACGAGCAGTTCTTC	CASSLTGRLDEQFF
TRBJ1-1	many	13	TRBV29-1	TRBD1	TGCAGCGTACCCGGGACAGGGGGCGAGGGGGCTTTCTTT	CSVPGTGGEGAFF